This T cell receptor beta chain was profiled in a study of identical twins. TCRdb reanalysed the 5' RACE reads using MiXCR and keeps one entry per CDR3 protein. The table includes about 290,000 distinct CDR3 sequences, nearly 9.5% detected once. Many counts were recorded for this clonotype. The sample was also reused in another study, on yellow fever vaccine responses in identical twins.

Material for sequencing was CD8+ T cells sorted from blood. The sequence came from a woman aged 18-35 years in good health.

The CDR3 nucleotides read TGTGCCACCTCAGGGACAGGGAACACCGGGGAGCTGTTTTTT. Protein product: CATSGTGNTGELFF. This chain connects TRBV24-1 to TRBJ2-2; TRBD1 matches 8 bases. Losses at the gene ends were 9 bases for V and 1 base for J; bases not matched to a gene: 3. CDR3 length equals 14 residues. Germline values: CDR1 KGHDR, CDR2 SFDVKD.